These 10 T cell receptor beta chains were sequenced from one sample in a study of early T cells in non-severe SARS-CoV-2 infection. TCRdb reanalysed the 5' RACE reads using MiXCR and keeps one entry per CDR3 protein. The table shows roughly 70,000 distinct CDR3 sequences, with roughly a sixth occurring only once. The sample in question was whole blood, obtained at baseline. These receptors all stem from an adult who was a healthcare worker with PCR-confirmed SARS-CoV-2 infection or an uninfected control (not recorded which).

V usage is TRBV20-1 and J usage is TRBJ2-6; D is perhaps TRBD2 (5 bases). V dropped 5 bases and J dropped 2 bases, with 10 bases sitting between them. This CDR3 is 14 amino acids long. CDR1 DFQATT and CDR2 SNEGSKA come from the germline V gene (reference sequence). CDR3 residues: CSAPHGTGANVLTF. CDR3 DNA: TGCAGTGCTCCCCACGGGACTGGGGCCAACGTCCTGACTTTC.

V is TRBV24-1 and J is TRBJ1-5, with TRBD1 matching over 7 bases. The germline V gene encodes CDR1 KGHDR and CDR2 SFDVKD. CDR3 length: 13 residues. The V and J ends lost 5 bases and 4 bases, in that order; junction bases with no gene match: 1. This CDR3 is CATSVTGNQPQHF. The CDR3 region has the DNA TGTGCCACCAGTGTGACAGGGAATCAGCCCCAGCATTTT.

CDR3 bases: TGTGCCAGCAGCTCCTCTTCGGAACGTTTAAACGAGCAGTACTTC. As protein: CASSSSSERLNEQYF. The gene calls are TRBV7-9 and TRBJ2-7; D gene ambiguous. This CDR3 contains 15 residues. CDR1 SEHNR and CDR2 FQNEAQ come from the germline V gene (reference sequence). V lost 4 bases, J lost 5 bases, and 18 bases lay in between.

This rearrangement joins TRBV28 to TRBJ2-2; 10 bases fit TRBD2. The V segment lost 3 bases and the J segment 4 bases; nucleotides outside the gene matches: 5. The CDR3 is made up of 16 amino acids. Germline CDR1 is MDHEN and CDR2 is SYDVKM. The CDR3 DNA reads TGTGCCAGCAGTTTGTCGAGACTAGCGGGCACCGGGGAGCTGTTTTTT. Amino acid sequence: CASSLSRLAGTGELFF.

This clonotype has at least ten counts. The rearrangement uses TRBV6-5 and TRBJ2-7; 7 bases align to TRBD1. Losses at the gene ends were 5 bases for V and 4 bases for J; bases not matched to a gene: 8. Germline values: CDR1 MNHEY, CDR2 SVGAGI. CDR3 length equals 14 residues. The CDR3 DNA sequence: TGTGCCAGCAGTGCCCGCGGCAGGGGGTACGAGCAGTACTTC. Its protein is CASSARGRGYEQYF.

The chain has TRBV7-8 and TRBJ2-5; D is uncertain. Germline CDR1 is SGHVS and CDR2 is FQNEAQ. CDR3 length: 13 amino acids. Trimming removed 3 bases at V and 4 bases at J, with 9 bases between. The CDR3 nucleotides are TGTGCCAGCAGCTTGGGCTACAGAGAGACCCAGTACTTC. This codes for CASSLGYRETQYF.

This clonotype was counted only a few times. The V and J genes are TRBV7-2 and TRBJ2-5, with 7 bases aligning to TRBD1. With V trimmed by 5 bases and J by 2 bases, 17 bases remained unmatched. The germline V gene encodes CDR1 SGHTA and CDR2 FQGNSA. The CDR3 spans 18 residues. The CDR3: CASSAPLGTATPQETQYF. The CDR3 coding sequence is TGTGCCAGCAGCGCACCCCTAGGGACAGCTACACCACAAGAGACCCAGTACTTC.

This clonotype was observed a few times. The chain is built from TRBV7-9 and TRBJ1-5, with TRBD1 identical over 8 bases. The CDR3 extends over 14 amino acids. Germline V gene sequence: CDR1 SEHNR, CDR2 FQNEAQ (reference sequence). After removal of 5 bases from V and 7 bases from J, the junction contained 7 bases not matched to a gene. CDR3 bases: TGTGCCAGCAGCCCGACAGGGGTGCGGCAGCCCCAGCATTTT. It encodes CASSPTGVRQPQHF.

A note on this clonotype: Because the CDR3 is missing its conserved closing phenylalanine or tryptophan, this is likely a read error. The chain is built from TRBV27 and TRBJ1-1; a possible D gene is TRBD1 (6 bases). Per germline, CDR1 MNHEY and CDR2 SMNVEV (reference sequence). V dropped 5 bases and J dropped 3 bases, with 10 bases sitting between them. This CDR3 is 13 amino acids long. The CDR3 region has the DNA TGTGCCAGCAGTCCCAGGGGTTACACTGAAGCTTTCCTT. Protein product: CASSPRGYTEAFL.

The V call is TRBV18, the J call TRBJ2-5; D gene uncertain. V was pared by 3 bases and J by 0 bases, with 2 bases between. The CDR3 runs 12 residues. The germline V gene encodes CDR1 KGHSH and CDR2 LQKENI. The CDR3 spells CASSPYQETQYF. The CDR3 nucleotides read TGTGCCAGCTCACCGTACCAAGAGACCCAGTACTTC.